This is a list of T cell receptor beta chains from one sample in a study of molecular identifiers for immune sequencing clone quantification. TCRdb reanalysed the PCR reads using MiXCR and keeps one entry per CDR3 protein. The sample has more than 550,000 distinct CDR3 sequences; approximately 24% are singletons. The source material was naive CD8+ T cells from blood, with Jurkat cell RNA spiked in. Receptors were obtained from a human donor in good health. Some libraries in this study had Jurkat cell RNA spiked in. The CDR3 runs from the conserved cysteine through the conserved F or W. The D gene is left open where the match is weak. Expanded clones get a size class; other rows say once, few or many, or leave the size out.

D,J,size,V,CDR3,DNA
TRBD2,TRBJ2-3,many,TRBV27,CASSWAGLADTDTQYF,TGTGCCAGCAGTTGGGCGGGACTAGCGGATACAGATACGCAGTATTTT
-,TRBJ2-2,-,TRBV10-3,CAISENTGELFF,TGTGCCATCAGTGAAAATACCGGGGAGCTGTTTTTT
TRBD1,TRBJ2-2,many,TRBV4-3,CASSLGTGGYTGELFF,TGCGCCAGCAGCCTTGGGACAGGGGGATACACCGGGGAGCTGTTTTTT
-,TRBJ2-5,many,TRBV4-1,CASSQEPLGAETQYF,TGCGCCAGCAGCCAAGAGCCTCTGGGGGCTGAGACCCAGTACTTC
TRBD1,TRBJ1-1,-,TRBV20-1,CSARDRAGGVNTEAFF,TGCAGTGCTAGAGACCGGGCAGGGGGCGTGAACACTGAAGCTTTCTTT
TRBD1,TRBJ2-6,few,TRBV5-1,CASRIRGTSSFGANVLTF,TGCGCCAGCAGGATCAGGGGGACCTCCTCTTTTGGGGCCAACGTCCTGACTTTC
-,TRBJ2-3,many,TRBV2,CASSSRDTRTDTQYF,TGTGCCAGCAGTTCCCGGGACACCCGCACAGATACGCAGTATTTT
-,TRBJ1-1,few,TRBV11-2,CASSLIARGDTEAFF,TGTGCCAGCAGCTTAATTGCTAGGGGCGACACTGAAGCTTTCTTT
-,TRBJ1-1,-,TRBV4-1,CASSQELRQPEAFF,TGCGCCAGCAGCCAAGAGCTTCGGCAGCCTGAAGCTTTCTTT
-,TRBJ2-1,-,TRBV28,CASSYSAQDQFF,TGTGCCAGCAGTTATAGCGCGCAAGATCAGTTCTTC
-,TRBJ2-5,few,TRBV14,CASSQARRGAETQYF,TGTGCCAGCAGCCAAGCGCGCAGGGGGGCGGAGACCCAGTACTTC
TRBD1,TRBJ1-4,few,TRBV4-3,CASSQGTGVFDEKLFF,TGCGCCAGCAGCCAAGGGACAGGGGTTTTCGATGAAAAACTGTTTTTT
-,TRBJ2-7,few,TRBV7-9,CASSRVGADEQYF,TGTGCCAGCAGCCGTGTGGGGGCGGACGAGCAGTACTTC
-,TRBJ2-7,-,TRBV20-1,CRARDVTCAYEQYF,TGCCGTGCTAGAGATGTCACATGTGCCTACGAGCAGTACTTC
TRBD1,TRBJ1-4,-,TRBV7-9,CASSRQGNEKLSF,TGTGCCAGCAGCCGACAGGGGAATGAAAAACTGTCTTTT
-,TRBJ2-2,few,TRBV7-9,CASSLGAGRNTGELFF,TGTGCCAGCAGCTTAGGCGCGGGGAGGAACACCGGGGAGCTGTTTTTT
-,TRBJ2-7,many,TRBV28,CASSSTGRLSEQYF,TGTGCCAGCAGTTCGACAGGGAGGCTGAGCGAGCAGTACTTC
TRBD1,TRBJ1-6,few,TRBV6-6,CASSKTGGNNSPLHF,TGTGCCAGCAGCAAGACAGGGGGTAACAATTCACCCCTCCACTTT
TRBD1,TRBJ2-7,few,TRBV3-1,CASSTRQGGPYEQYF,TGTGCCAGCAGCACCCGACAGGGGGGACCCTACGAGCAGTACTTC
-,TRBJ2-7,-,TRBV9,CASSVDGQFYEQYF,TGTGCCAGCAGCGTAGACGGTCAGTTCTACGAGCAGTACTTC